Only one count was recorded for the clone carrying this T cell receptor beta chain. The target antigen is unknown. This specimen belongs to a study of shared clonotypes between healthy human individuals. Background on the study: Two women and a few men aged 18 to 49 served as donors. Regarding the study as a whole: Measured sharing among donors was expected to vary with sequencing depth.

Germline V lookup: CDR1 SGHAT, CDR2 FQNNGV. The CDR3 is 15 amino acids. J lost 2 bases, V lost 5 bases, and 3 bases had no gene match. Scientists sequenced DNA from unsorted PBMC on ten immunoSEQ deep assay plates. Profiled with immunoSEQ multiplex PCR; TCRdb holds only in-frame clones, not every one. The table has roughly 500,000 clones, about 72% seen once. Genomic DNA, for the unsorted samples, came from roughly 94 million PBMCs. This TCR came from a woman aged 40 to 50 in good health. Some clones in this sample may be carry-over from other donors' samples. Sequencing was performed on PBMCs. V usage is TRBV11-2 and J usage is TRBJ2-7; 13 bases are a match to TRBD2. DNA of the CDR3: TGTGCCAGCAGCCAGGGACTAGCGGGAACCTACGAGCAGTACTTC. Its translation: CASSQGLAGTYEQYF. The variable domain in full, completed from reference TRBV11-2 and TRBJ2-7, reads EAGVAQSPRYKIIEKRQSVAFWCNPISGHATLYWYQQILGQGPKLLIQFQNNGVVDDSQLPKDRFSAERLKGVDSTLKIQPAKLEDSAVYLCASSQGLAGTYEQYFGPGTRLTVT.